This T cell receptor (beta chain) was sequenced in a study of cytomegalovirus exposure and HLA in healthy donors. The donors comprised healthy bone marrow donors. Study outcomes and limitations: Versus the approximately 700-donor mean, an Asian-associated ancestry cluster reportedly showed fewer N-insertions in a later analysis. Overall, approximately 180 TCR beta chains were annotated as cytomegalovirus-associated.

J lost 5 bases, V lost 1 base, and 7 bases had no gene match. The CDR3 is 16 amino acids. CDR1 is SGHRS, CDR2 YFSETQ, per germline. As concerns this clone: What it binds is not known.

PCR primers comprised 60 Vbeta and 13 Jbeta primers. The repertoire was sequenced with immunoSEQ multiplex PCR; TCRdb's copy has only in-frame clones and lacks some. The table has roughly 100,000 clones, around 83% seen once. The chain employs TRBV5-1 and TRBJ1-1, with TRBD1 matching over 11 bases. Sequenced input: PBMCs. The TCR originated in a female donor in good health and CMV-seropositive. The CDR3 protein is CASSLTGQGAFTEAFF. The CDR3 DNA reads TGCGCCAGCAGCTTGACCGGACAGGGGGCTTTTACTGAAGCTTTCTTT.